This record concerns one T cell receptor (beta chain) sequence. The source of the sample is a study of cytomegalovirus exposure and HLA in healthy donors. This table comes from immunoSEQ multiplex PCR, and its TCRdb copy is limited to in-frame clones, with some not included. The sample lists roughly 150,000 clones; more than 75% were seen once. This sequence originates from a man aged 18 to 30 in good health and CMV-seronegative. Sample: PBMCs.

The chain's CDR3 is CASSPQGGSSYNEQFF. The CDR3 region has the DNA TGTGCCAGCTCACCCCAAGGGGGAAGCTCCTACAATGAGCAGTTCTTC. The chain carries TRBV18 and TRBJ2-1; maybe TRBD1 (6 bases). This CDR3 has 16 amino acids. From germline, CDR1 is KGHSH and CDR2 LQKENI. V was trimmed by 3 bases and J by 0 bases, leaving 12 bases between them.